What follows describes a single TCR beta chain. At one end the junction does not follow the germline gene, possibly because of a read error. This CDR3 spans 14 amino acids. Germline CDR1 and CDR2: MNHEY and SVGAGI. Extraction of RNA together with DNA used about 17-31 mg of unsorted bulk tissue. HBV chronically infected the treatment-naive patients. Every tumor was sampled at five separate regions. This sample was included in a study of tumor-infiltrating lymphocytes in primary liver carcinoma. TCR beta cDNA was made from 400 to 500 ng total RNA with a constant-region primer. Three nested multiplex PCR rounds of slightly modified ARM-PCR generated TCR beta libraries. The first two PCR rounds used TRBV1-TRBV30 forward primers with a C-beta reverse primer, nine to ten cycles each. TCRdb re-analysed the multiplex PCR reads in MiXCR, keeping a single row per CDR3 protein. Among tens of thousands of distinct CDR3 sequences listed, about two thirds were seen once.

The receptor was isolated from a middle-aged man with primary liver carcinoma and hepatitis B virus infection. The rearrangement joins TRBV6-5 to TRBJ2-7; 9 nucleotides match TRBD1. Sequences were obtained from liver tumor tissue from sampling region 5. Subset here: tumor region T5, tumor centre. CDR3 in DNA: TGCGCCAGCAGTCCCGGGACAGGGAGGAACGAGCAGAACTTC. Translating it yields CASSPGTGRNEQNF.